This record covers a single T cell receptor (beta chain). Antigen: not known. This entry is derived from a study of radiation and T cells in renal cell carcinoma. Study at large: Nephrectomy followed 15 Gy stereotactic body radiation by 4 weeks.

The sample's time point: baseline pretreatment blood. As for treatment: 15 Gy SBRT to primary tumor, nephrectomy 4 weeks later. The patient's renal cell carcinoma had clear cell pathology. The germline gives CDR1 SEHNR, CDR2 FQNEAQ (reference sequence). The CDR3 covers 15 residues. J gave up 5 bases and V 4 bases, and 7 bases lay outside the gene matches. Study outcomes and limitations: Without pretreatment biopsies, baseline tumor clonotype presence was undetermined.

The assay was immunoSEQ multiplex PCR, and TCRdb's table has in-frame clones only and misses some. Of approximately 150,000 clones in the sample, approximately 82% were seen once. This TCR was sampled from a woman between 45 and 60 years old with renal cell carcinoma. The gene calls are TRBV7-9 and TRBJ1-4; 7 bases align to TRBD1. The source was blood, collected from a patient whose treatment included radiotherapy and nephrectomy. For the CDR3, the DNA is TGTGCCAGCAGCTCCTGGACAGGAAAGAATGAAAAACTGTTTTTT. It yields the protein CASSSWTGKNEKLFF.